A selection of T cell receptor beta chains follows, all from one sample in a study of T cell responses to AZD1222 COVID-19 vaccine. Repertoires were generated with immunoSEQ multiplex PCR, while TCRdb's copy carries only in-frame clones and drops some. Found here are under 95,000 clones, around nine tenths of them singletons; the top ten hold around 10%. The sequenced sample was peripheral blood, obtained 28 days after the second AZD1222 dose. All receptors derive from an adult who received the AZD1222 COVID-19 vaccine. CDR3s include the opening cysteine and the closing phenylalanine or tryptophan. The order of the fields is V gene, CDR3 length, J gene, CDR3 protein.

TRBV7-9	17	TRBJ2-3	CASSTDPRGLYTDTQYF
TRBV6-5	12	TRBJ1-3	CATGQGGNTIYF
TRBV5-8	16	TRBJ1-4	CASSLGFSPEREKLFF
TRBV7-9	17	TRBJ1-3	CASSPTRDRGFGNTIYF
TRBV9	19	TRBJ2-2	CASSVGWGTSGGYTGELFF
TRBV28	14	TRBJ1-1	CASSLELGDQEAFF
TRBV18	16	TRBJ1-6	CASSPKSPGTEVTLHF
TRBV10-1	13	TRBJ1-1	CASSDQGPTEAFF
TRBV4-3	16	TRBJ1-6	CASSQDPGDWGSPLHF
TRBV7-2	13	TRBJ1-1	CASSPERGAEAFF
TRBV28	13	TRBJ1-2	CASAAQGLYGYTF
TRBV5-1	14	TRBJ1-2	CASSTGHDSYGYTF
TRBV11-2	15	TRBJ2-2	CASSLGQGSTGELFF
TRBV27	15	TRBJ2-3	CASSWWGGGTDTQYF
TRBV2	12	TRBJ2-3	CASQTSTDTQYF
TRBV6-5	13	TRBJ2-7	CASSYDTGVSQYF
TRBV7-2	17	TRBJ2-1	CASSFSGGPRSYNEQFF
TRBV11-2	14	TRBJ1-3	CASSLVGSGNTIYF
TRBV6-5	15	TRBJ1-6	CASSPDPNGNSPLHF
TRBV7-2	17	TRBJ1-3	CASSFYRDRGSGNTIYF
TRBV27	13	TRBJ1-1	CASSPRLNTEAFF
TRBV6-2/TRBV6-3	14	TRBJ1-1	CASSYRRINTEAFF
TRBV14	14	TRBJ1-2	CASSPLGPNYGYTF
TRBV6-4	14	TRBJ2-2	CASSEQEYTGELFF
TRBV7-2	17	TRBJ2-7	CASSLGWAGGESYEQYF
TRBV7-3	13	TRBJ2-7	CASSFTSGYEQYF
TRBV7-6	17	TRBJ2-3	CASSPTPGRIMQNTQYF
TRBV5-6	16	TRBJ1-6	CASARGVGQVESPLHF
TRBV10-3	19	TRBJ2-3	CAISGKTSGGDPSTDTQYF
TRBV4-3	14	TRBJ2-5	CASSQTLAEQTQYF
TRBV3-1/TRBV3-2	13	TRBJ1-1	CASSQQAHTEAFF
TRBV11-3	13	TRBJ1-1	CASSKGALTEAFF
TRBV13	13	TRBJ2-5	CASSRRGKETQYF
TRBV7-3	14	TRBJ2-1	CASSSQSSGGTQFF
TRBV6-5	14	TRBJ1-2	CASSPGRLFDGYTF
TRBV18	17	TRBJ1-2	CASSPRGRTGLNYGYTF
TRBV5-6	15	TRBJ2-3	CASSFRGGATDTQYF
TRBV7-9	17	TRBJ2-6	CASSLWHSLSGANVLTF
TRBV4-2	15	TRBJ2-1	CASSGTSGAYNEQFF
TRBV9	18	TRBJ1-5	CASSVGMVGGALGEPQHF
TRBV11-1	13	TRBJ1-5	CASSFGRDQPQHF
TRBV10-3	13	TRBJ1-2	CAIRGLTGEGYTF
TRBV2	14	TRBJ2-7	CASRPPGGTYEQYF
TRBV3-1/TRBV3-2	14	TRBJ2-7	CASSEGGGSYEQYF
TRBV5-1	12	TRBJ1-4	CASSWDNEKLFF
TRBV1	22	TRBJ2-5	CTSSQRPPGLAGGRSIKETQYF